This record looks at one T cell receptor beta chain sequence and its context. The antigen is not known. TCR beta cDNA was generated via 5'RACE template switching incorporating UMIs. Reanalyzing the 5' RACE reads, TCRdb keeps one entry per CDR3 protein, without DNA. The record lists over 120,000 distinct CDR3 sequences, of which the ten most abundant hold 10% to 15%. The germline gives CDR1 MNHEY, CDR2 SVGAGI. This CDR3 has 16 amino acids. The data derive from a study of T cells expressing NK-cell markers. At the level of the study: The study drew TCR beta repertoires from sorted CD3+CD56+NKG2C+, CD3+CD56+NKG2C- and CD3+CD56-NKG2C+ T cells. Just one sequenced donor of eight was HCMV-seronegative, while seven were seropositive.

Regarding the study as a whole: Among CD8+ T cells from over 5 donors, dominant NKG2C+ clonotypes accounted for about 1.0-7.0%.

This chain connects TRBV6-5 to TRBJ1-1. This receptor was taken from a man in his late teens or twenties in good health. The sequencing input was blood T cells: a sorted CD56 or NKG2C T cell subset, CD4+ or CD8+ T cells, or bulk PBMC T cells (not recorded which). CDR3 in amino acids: CASSSFDGSLVTEAFF.